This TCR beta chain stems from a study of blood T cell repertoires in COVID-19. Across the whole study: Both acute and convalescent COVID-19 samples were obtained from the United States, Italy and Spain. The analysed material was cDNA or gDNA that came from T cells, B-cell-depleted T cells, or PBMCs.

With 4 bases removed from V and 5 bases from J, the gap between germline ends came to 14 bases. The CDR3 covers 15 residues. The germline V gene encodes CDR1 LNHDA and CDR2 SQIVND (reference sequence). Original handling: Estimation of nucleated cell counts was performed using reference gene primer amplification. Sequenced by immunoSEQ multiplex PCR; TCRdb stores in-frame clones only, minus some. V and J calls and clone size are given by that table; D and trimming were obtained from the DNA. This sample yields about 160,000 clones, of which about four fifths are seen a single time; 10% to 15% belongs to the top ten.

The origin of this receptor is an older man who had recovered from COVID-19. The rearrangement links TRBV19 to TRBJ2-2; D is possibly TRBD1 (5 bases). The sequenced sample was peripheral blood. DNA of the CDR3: TGTGCCAGTAGTAGGCAGGGTAGGGTTACCGGGGAGCTGTTTTTT. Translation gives CASSRQGRVTGELFF.